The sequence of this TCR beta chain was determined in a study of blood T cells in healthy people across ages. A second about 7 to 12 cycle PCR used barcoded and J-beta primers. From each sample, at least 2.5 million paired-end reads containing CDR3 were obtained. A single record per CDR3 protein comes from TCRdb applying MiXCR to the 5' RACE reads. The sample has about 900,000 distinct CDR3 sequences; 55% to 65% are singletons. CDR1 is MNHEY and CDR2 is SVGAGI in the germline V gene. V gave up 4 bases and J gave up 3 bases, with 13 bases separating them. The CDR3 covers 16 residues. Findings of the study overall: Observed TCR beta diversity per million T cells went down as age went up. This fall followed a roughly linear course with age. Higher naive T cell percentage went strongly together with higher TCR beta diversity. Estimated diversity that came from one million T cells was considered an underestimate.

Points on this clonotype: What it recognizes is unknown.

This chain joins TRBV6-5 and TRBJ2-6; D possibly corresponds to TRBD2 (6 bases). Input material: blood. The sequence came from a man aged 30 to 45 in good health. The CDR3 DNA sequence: TGTGCCAGCAGTTTAGAGGAGGGTAGTGGGGCCAACGTCCTGACTTTC. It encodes CASSLEEGSGANVLTF.